What follows is one T cell receptor (beta chain) and its context. Antigen unknown. CDR1 is SNHLY, CDR2 FYNNEI, per germline. Trimming took off 6 bases at V and 9 bases at J, with 13 bases between the two ends. The CDR3 extends over 12 amino acids. Primers used in a second PCR of about 7 to 12 cycles were a sample-barcoded 5' primer and a J-beta primer mix. The template-switch adaptor, which had 12 random nucleotides, put a tag on each cDNA molecule. TCRdb fed the 5' RACE reads into MiXCR, producing one record per CDR3 protein. Of 1.2 million to 1.5 million distinct CDR3 sequences in the sample, about 40% were seen once. The source of the sample is a study of blood T cells in healthy people across ages. Turning to the study itself: With template switching, about one barcoded beta molecule was captured per two T cells. The study's findings and limits: From one million sequenced T cells, diversity estimates were lower bounds.

Russia was home to the donors, healthy Caucasian individuals aged about 6 to 100. The chain combines TRBV2 with TRBJ2-3; tentative D call: TRBD2 (5 bases). The sequence came from a woman aged 18-29 years in good health. The sequenced sample consisted of blood. CDR3 DNA sequence: TGTGCCAGCAGGCCCGGCGGGTCAACGCAGTATTTT. This codes for CASRPGGSTQYF.